This T cell receptor (beta chain) is from a study of tumor-infiltrating lymphocytes in glioblastoma multiforme. Study results and limitations: TCR plus mutation findings rest on a single glioblastoma patient.

Details on this clonotype: Its antigen remains unknown. A much larger clone is a single base away; this may be a read error.

TCRB libraries came from RNA via three nested multiplex PCR rounds. TCRB-specific cDNA synthesis used 0.4 to 0.65 ug of total RNA. No unique molecular identifiers were described for these TCRB libraries. Each CDR3 protein is one row after TCRdb ran MiXCR on the multiplex PCR reads. The table lists about 8,400 distinct CDR3 sequences, over 60% of them singletons, with 51% in the top ten. Germline V CDR1 and CDR2: SGHAT, FQNNGV. The CDR3 is 14 amino acids. V was clipped by 6 bases and J by 3 bases, with 14 bases between them. This TCR was recovered from a male donor with glioblastoma. The chain is built from TRBV11-2 and TRBJ1-1; D is possibly TRBD1 (5 bases). The sample comprised brain tumor tissue. As DNA, the CDR3 is TGTGCCAGCAGACTGGTGACAGTTTACACTGAAGCTTTCTTT. This translates into CASRLVTVYTEAFF. The complete variable domain, with remaining parts taken from reference TRBV11-2 and TRBJ1-1, reads EAGVAQSPRYKIIEKRQSVAFWCNPISGHATLYWYQQILGQGPKLLIQFQNNGVVDDSQLPKDRFSAERLKGVDSTLKIQPAKLEDSAVYLCASRLVTVYTEAFFGQGTRLTVV.